A few counts support the clone carrying this T cell receptor beta chain. What it binds is not known. CDR1 is LNHDA and CDR2 is SQIVND in the germline V gene (reference sequence). This CDR3 region has 13 residues. Deletions cut 3 bases from V and 5 bases from J, with 8 bases between. PCR primers comprised 60 Vbeta and 13 Jbeta primers. The data were produced by immunoSEQ multiplex PCR, yet TCRdb's version contains in-frame clones alone and is incomplete. The table records more than 95,000 clones, 76% of them present only once. The sample comes from a study of cytomegalovirus exposure and HLA in healthy donors. General observations from the study: The productive fraction for most TCR beta V segments was about 90% or about 30% in an earlier analysis.

The sample comprised PBMCs. This TCR was sampled from a man between 50 and 59 years old in good health and CMV-seronegative. The chain employs TRBV19 and TRBJ2-1; no definite D call. The CDR3 reads CASSISQDNEQFF. CDR3 in DNA: TGTGCCAGTAGTATCAGTCAGGACAATGAGCAGTTCTTC. Full variable domain (outside the CDR3, taken from reference TRBV19 and TRBJ2-1): DGGITQSPKYLFRKEGQNVTLSCEQNLNHDAMYWYRQDPGQGLRLIYYSQIVNDFQKGDIAEGYSVSREKKESFPLTVTSAQKNPTAFYLCASSISQDNEQFFGPGTRLTVL.